This T cell receptor (beta chain) was captured by sequencing in a study of blood T cell repertoires in COVID-19. With V trimmed by 0 bases and J by 12 bases, 15 bases remained unmatched. The CDR3 consists of 16 residues. CDR1 is LNHNV and CDR2 is YYDKDF in the germline V gene (reference sequence). As originally analysed: Reference gene primer amplification gave estimated nucleated cell counts. Profiled with immunoSEQ multiplex PCR; TCRdb holds only in-frame clones, not every one. The V and J calls and the clone size are those of that table, but D and trimming were determined from the DNA. Of hundreds of thousands of clones detected, roughly four fifths appear once; the ten largest clones hold approximately 4%.

This chain connects TRBV15 to TRBJ1-2, with TRBD1 matching over 8 bases. Sequencing used PBMCs or T cells enriched from blood (not recorded which). The source is a woman in her thirties or forties who had been exposed to COVID-19. The CDR3 nucleotides read TGTGCCACCAGCAGAGATGGGGACTCTTGGAGACAGGGGAACACCTTC. Translating gives CATSRDGDSWRQGNTF.